The following is a TCR beta chain sequence with its context. Distinct nucleotide sequences in the sample also encode this CDR3. In the original workflow: Reference gene primer amplification gave nucleated cell count estimates. Generated by immunoSEQ multiplex PCR, the TCRdb table keeps only in-frame clones and is missing some. Clone size and the V and J calls come from that table; the DNA yielded D and trimming. The sample shows some 170,000 clones, around 80% of them seen only once. These data come from a study of blood T cell repertoires in COVID-19. Overall study context: Acute and convalescent COVID-19 samples came from the United States, Italy and Spain. T cells, B-cell-depleted T cells, or PBMCs supplied cDNA or gDNA.

V was pared by 4 bases and J by 4 bases, with 7 bases between. Germline V gives CDR1 LGHDT, CDR2 YNNKEL (reference sequence). The CDR3 contains 12 residues. The TCR sequence derives from a woman of 80 years or more with acute or convalescent COVID-19. The specimen was peripheral blood. This chain connects TRBV3-1 (or the pseudogene TRBV3-2) to TRBJ1-1; D call uncertain. As DNA, the CDR3 is TGTGCCAGCAGCCCAAGCTCCACTGAAGCTTTCTTT. This codes for CASSPSSTEAFF.